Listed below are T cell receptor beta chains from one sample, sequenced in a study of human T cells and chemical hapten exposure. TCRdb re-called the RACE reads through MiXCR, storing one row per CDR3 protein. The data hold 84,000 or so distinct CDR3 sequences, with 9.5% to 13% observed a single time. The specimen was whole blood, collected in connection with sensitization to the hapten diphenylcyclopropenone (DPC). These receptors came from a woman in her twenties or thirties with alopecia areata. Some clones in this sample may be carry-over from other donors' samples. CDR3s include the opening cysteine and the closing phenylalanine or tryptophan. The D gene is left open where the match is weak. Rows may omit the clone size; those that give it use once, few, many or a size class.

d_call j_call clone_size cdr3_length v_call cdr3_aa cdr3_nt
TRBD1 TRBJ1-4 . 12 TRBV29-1 CSVTGEGEKLFF TGCAGCGTGACAGGGGAAGGTGAAAAACTGTTTTTT
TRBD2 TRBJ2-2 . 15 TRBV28 CASSLRLADTGELFF TGTGCCAGCAGTTTACGCCTAGCGGACACCGGGGAGCTGTTTTTT
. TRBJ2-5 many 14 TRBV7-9 CASSHHRPQETQYF TGTGCCAGCAGCCATCACAGGCCTCAGGAGACCCAGTACTTC
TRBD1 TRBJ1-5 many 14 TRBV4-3 CASSQDLLGGPQHF TGCGCCAGCAGCCAAGATCTGTTAGGGGGCCCCCAGCATTTT
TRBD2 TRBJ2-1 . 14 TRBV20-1 CSASGLAGYNEQFF TGCAGTGCTAGCGGACTAGCGGGGTACAATGAGCAGTTCTTC
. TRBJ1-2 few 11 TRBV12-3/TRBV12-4 CASSGNLGYTF TGTGCCAGCAGCGGAAATTTGGGCTACACCTTC
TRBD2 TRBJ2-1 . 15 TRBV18 CASLLTSPRSNEQFF TGTGCCAGCTTATTGACTAGCCCTCGTTCCAATGAGCAGTTCTTC
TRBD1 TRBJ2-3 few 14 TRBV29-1 CSVEGQGSTDTQYF TGCAGCGTGGAAGGACAGGGCAGCACAGATACGCAGTATTTT
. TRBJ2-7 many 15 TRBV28 CASSLWAGSSYEQYF TGTGCCAGCAGTTTATGGGCGGGTAGCTCCTACGAGCAGTACTTC
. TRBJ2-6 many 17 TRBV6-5 CASRRTPQSAGANVLTF TGTGCCAGCAGACGGACACCACAATCTGCTGGGGCCAACGTCCTGACTTTC
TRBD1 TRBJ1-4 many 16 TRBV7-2 CASSLGGARGQEKLFF TGTGCCAGCAGCTTAGGCGGCGCCAGGGGGCAGGAAAAACTGTTTTTT
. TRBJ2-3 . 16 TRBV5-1 CASSLALGGGPDTQYF TGCGCCAGCAGCTTGGCCTTAGGGGGAGGGCCAGATACGCAGTATTTT
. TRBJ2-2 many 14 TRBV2 CASRPLARAGELFF TGTGCCAGCAGACCCCTGGCGAGGGCCGGGGAGCTGTTTTTT
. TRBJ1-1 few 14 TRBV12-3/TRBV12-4 CASRGDRGRTEAFF TGTGCCAGCAGGGGGGATCGGGGCCGTACTGAAGCTTTCTTT
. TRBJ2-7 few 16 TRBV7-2 CASSLLRTSPLPEQYF TGTGCCAGCAGCCTCTTAAGGACATCCCCCTTACCTGAGCAGTACTTC
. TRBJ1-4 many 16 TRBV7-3 CASSLDGPATNEKLFF TGTGCCAGCAGCTTAGACGGCCCTGCAACTAATGAAAAACTGTTTTTT
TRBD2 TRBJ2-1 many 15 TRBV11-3 CASSSGTSDYNEQFF TGTGCCAGCAGCTCCGGGACTAGCGATTACAATGAGCAGTTCTTC
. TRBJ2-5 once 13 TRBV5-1 CASSLPGVETQYF TGCGCCAGCAGCTTACCGGGAGTAGAGACCCAGTACTTC
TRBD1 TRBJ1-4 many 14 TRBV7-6 CASSLRQGSEKLFF TGTGCCAGCAGCCTTCGACAGGGGAGTGAAAAACTGTTTTTT
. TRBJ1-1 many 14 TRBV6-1 CASIYRADRTEAFF TGTGCCAGCATCTACAGGGCGGATCGCACTGAAGCTTTCTTT
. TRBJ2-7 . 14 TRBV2 CASSVVATAYEQYF TGTGCCAGCAGTGTCGTCGCCACTGCCTACGAGCAGTACTTC
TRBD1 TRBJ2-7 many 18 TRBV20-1 CSASKLPDGRDRGYEQYF TGCAGTGCTAGTAAACTTCCAGACGGCCGGGACAGGGGCTACGAGCAGTACTTC
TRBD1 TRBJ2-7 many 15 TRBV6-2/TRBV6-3 CASSYYQQGRYEQYF TGTGCCAGCAGTTACTACCAACAGGGGCGCTACGAGCAGTACTTC
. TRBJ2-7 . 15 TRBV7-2 CASSLDPGAVYEQYF TGTGCCAGCAGCTTGGACCCGGGCGCGGTCTACGAGCAGTACTTC
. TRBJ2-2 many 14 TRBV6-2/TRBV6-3 CASSPDNRAGELFF TGTGCCAGCAGCCCAGATAACAGGGCCGGGGAGCTGTTTTTT
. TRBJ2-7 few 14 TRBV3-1 CASSQGGYSYEQYF TGTGCCAGCAGCCAAGGGGGGTACTCCTACGAGCAGTACTTC
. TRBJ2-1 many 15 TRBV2 CASSERGGDYNEQFF TGTGCCAGCAGTGAAAGGGGGGGCGATTACAATGAGCAGTTCTTC
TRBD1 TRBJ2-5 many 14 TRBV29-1 CSVPKTGYQETQYF TGCAGCGTTCCTAAGACAGGGTACCAAGAGACCCAGTACTTC
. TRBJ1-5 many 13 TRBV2 CASKGQYNQPQHF TGTGCCAGCAAAGGACAGTACAATCAGCCCCAGCATTTT
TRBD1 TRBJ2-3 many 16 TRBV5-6 CASSPQGQGFTDTQYF TGTGCCAGCAGCCCACAGGGACAGGGGTTCACAGATACGCAGTATTTT
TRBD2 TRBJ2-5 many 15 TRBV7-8 CASSLSGVVQETQYF TGTGCCAGCAGCCTTAGCGGGGTGGTACAAGAGACCCAGTACTTC
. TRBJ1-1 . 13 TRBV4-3 CASSQETAWEAFF TGCGCCAGCAGCCAAGAAACGGCCTGGGAAGCTTTCTTT
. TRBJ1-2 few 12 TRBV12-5 CASGLPGTESTF TGTGCTAGTGGTCTTCCCGGGACGGAATCCACCTTC
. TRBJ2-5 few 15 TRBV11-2 CASSLWGTNQETQYF TGTGCCAGCAGCTTATGGGGTACGAATCAAGAGACCCAGTACTTC
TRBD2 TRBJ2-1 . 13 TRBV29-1 CSVPGLAVHEQFF TGCAGCGTGCCGGGACTAGCCGTCCATGAGCAGTTCTTC
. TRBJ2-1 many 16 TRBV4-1 CASSREGGSSYNEQFF TGCGCCAGCAGCCGCGAGGGGGGAAGCTCCTACAATGAGCAGTTCTTC
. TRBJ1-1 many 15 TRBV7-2 CASSLGARANTEAFF TGTGCCAGCAGCTTAGGCGCCAGGGCGAACACTGAAGCTTTCTTT
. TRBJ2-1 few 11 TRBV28 CASLGPDEQFF TGTGCCAGCCTAGGCCCCGATGAGCAGTTCTTC
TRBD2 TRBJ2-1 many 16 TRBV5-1 CASSLAAGGPGNEQFF TGCGCCAGCAGCTTGGCGGCGGGAGGGCCGGGGAATGAGCAGTTCTTC
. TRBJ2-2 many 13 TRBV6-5 CASTNTGTGELFF TGTGCCAGCACAAACACCGGGACCGGGGAGCTGTTTTTT
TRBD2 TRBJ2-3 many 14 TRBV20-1 CSAGLAGMTDTQYF TGCAGTGCTGGACTAGCGGGGATGACAGATACGCAGTATTTT
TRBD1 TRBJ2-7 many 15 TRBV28 CASTPGDRADYEQYF TGTGCCAGCACCCCAGGGGACAGGGCTGATTACGAGCAGTACTTC
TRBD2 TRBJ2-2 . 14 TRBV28 CASGSGGAPGELFF TGTGCCAGCGGGAGCGGGGGGGCCCCCGGGGAGCTGTTTTTT